Ten or more counts support the clone carrying this T cell receptor (beta chain). CDR3 length equals 17 residues. With 5 bases clipped from V and 0 bases from J, the junction kept 9 bases outside the gene matches. Germline V gene lookup returns CDR1 SGHVS and CDR2 FNYEAQ. This specimen comes from a study of spatial heterogeneity in lung cancer. TCRdb reanalysed the 5' RACE reads using MiXCR and keeps one entry per CDR3 protein. Found here are some 30,000 distinct CDR3 sequences, roughly 5.4% of them singletons; the top ten hold roughly a quarter. Time point given: blood at routine non-recurrence follow-up after resection.

This receptor was obtained from a female donor with early-stage non-small cell lung cancer. J is TRBJ2-2 and V is TRBV7-6; TRBD1 aligns across 7 bases. The sequencing here drew on PBMCs, taken at follow-up. The chain's CDR3 is CASSPPGQDPNTGELFF. DNA of the CDR3: TGTGCCAGCAGCCCCCCAGGACAGGACCCGAACACCGGGGAGCTGTTTTTT. Using reference TRBV7-6 and TRBJ2-2 for the parts outside the CDR3, the full variable domain is GAGVSQSPRYKVTKRGQDVALRCDPISGHVSLYWYRQALGQGPEFLTYFNYEAQQDKSGLPNDRFSAERPEGSISTLTIQRTEQRDSAMYRCASSPPGQDPNTGELFFGEGSRLTVL.